The next 19 T cell receptor beta chains were all read from a single sample in a study (dated by TCRdb to about 2016). The method was RT-PCR. TCRdb lists the instrument as Illumina MiSeq. TCRdb itself trimmed the public reads at Q25 with fastp, ran MiXCR and retained productive beta chains. For every CDR3 protein sequence, its rows merge into one entry that carries the most common genes and DNA. Recorded for this sample are 550,000 to 750,000 distinct CDR3 sequences; about 14% of them occurred a single time. Clones ranked in the top ten supply 3.6% of the sample. Sequencing was performed on memory CD4+ T cells from blood. The receptors originated from a female donor in good health, serving as a healthy control.

The gene calls are TRBV18 and TRBJ2-1; D gene ambiguous. Looked up from germline, CDR1 is KGHSH and CDR2 is LQKENI. V gave up 3 bases and J gave up 5 bases, with 11 bases separating them. This CDR3 contains 14 residues. The DNA for the CDR3 is TGTGCCAGCTCACCCAAGGGTAGGGACAATGAGCAGTTCTTC. Protein product: CASSPKGRDNEQFF.

This sequence joins TRBV11-2 and TRBJ2-3; possible D gene TRBD1, 6 bases. Germline CDR1 SGHAT, CDR2 FQNNGV. V gave up 5 bases and J gave up 2 bases, with 11 bases separating them. There are 14 residues in the CDR3. The CDR3 DNA is TGTGCCAGCAGCATTCAGGGGTACACAGATACGCAGTATTTT. This encodes CASSIQGYTDTQYF.

This clonotype was seen at least ten times. The chain is built from TRBV7-2 and TRBJ2-1, with D tentatively TRBD2 (6 bases). The CDR3 contains 13 residues. The germline V gene has CDR1 SGHTA and CDR2 FQGNSA. The germline V and J ends were trimmed by 10 bases and 8 bases, with 18 bases remaining between them. CDR3 sequence: CATERAAWDEQFF. The DNA of the CDR3 is TGTGCCACCGAGCGGGCGGCCTGGGATGAGCAGTTCTTC.

This clonotype was counted only a few times. This rearrangement joins TRBV28 to TRBJ2-7; D not certain. V was trimmed by 6 bases and J by 2 bases, leaving 8 bases between them. The CDR3 runs to 12 residues. Germline values: CDR1 MDHEN, CDR2 SYDVKM. The CDR3 loop is CASRTHTYEQYF. Written as DNA, the CDR3 is TGTGCCAGCAGAACTCACACCTACGAGCAGTACTTC.

V usage is TRBV2 and J usage is TRBJ2-5, with D perhaps matching TRBD1 (5 bases). The CDR3 is 14 residues long. Germline V gene data show CDR1 as SNHLY and CDR2 as FYNNEI. Trimming took 3 bases from V and 4 from J, leaving 12 bases between them. The CDR3 nucleotides read TGTGCCAGCAGTGACCCGGGCAGGGCAGAGACCCAGTACTTC. Its protein is CASSDPGRAETQYF.

The genes are TRBV7-2 and TRBJ2-1, with 12 bases aligning to TRBD2. V lost 8 bases and J lost 9; bases outside the gene matches: 11. CDR3 length: 15 residues. Germline V gene lookup returns CDR1 SGHTA and CDR2 FQGNSA. This CDR3 reads CASSQTSGGVGEQFF. The DNA of the CDR3 is TGTGCCAGCTCCCAGACTAGCGGGGGTGTGGGTGAGCAGTTCTTC.

This clonotype has a handful of counts. CDR3 coding DNA: TGTGCCAGCAGTTACAAGGGGGTCGATGGCTACACCTTC. It is translated as CASSYKGVDGYTF. V and J are TRBV6-5 and TRBJ1-2, with TRBD1 as a possible D gene (6 bases). Trimming stripped 2 bases from V and 6 bases from J, with 10 bases between. CDR1 and CDR2 (germline): MNHEY, SVGAGI. The CDR3 length is 13 residues.

This clonotype was counted at least ten times. The chain employs TRBV7-2 and TRBJ2-5; the D call may be TRBD1 or TRBD2 (5 bases each). Germline V gene data show CDR1 as SGHTA and CDR2 as FQGNSA. V shed 0 bases and J shed 7 bases, with 9 bases lying between them. The CDR3 is made up of 13 amino acids. The CDR3, as DNA: TGTGCCAGCAGCTTAGCAACAGGAGGGACCCAGTACTTC. Amino acid sequence: CASSLATGGTQYF.

The chain couples TRBV5-1 to TRBJ2-3; D call uncertain. The CDR3 spans 13 residues. The ends were cut back, 1 base at V and 4 bases at J, with 7 bases in the middle. Germline assignment: CDR1 SGHRS and CDR2 YFSETQ. The chain's CDR3 is CASSLPRADTQYF. CDR3 nucleotide sequence: TGCGCCAGCAGCTTGCCTAGGGCAGATACGCAGTATTTT.

There are a few counts of this clonotype. The genes are TRBV20-1 and TRBJ1-1; tentative D call: TRBD1 (5 bases). The CDR3 loop spans 15 amino acids. CDR1 is DFQATT and CDR2 is SNEGSKA in the germline V gene (reference sequence). Trimming pared 5 bases from V and 2 bases from J, leaving 18 bases between. DNA for the CDR3: TGCAGTGCTCTCGAACCGGGGGGGATTAACACTGAAGCTTTCTTT. Translated, it gives CSALEPGGINTEAFF.

This clonotype showed up just a few times. The gene calls are TRBV4-3 and TRBJ2-3; 9 nucleotides match TRBD1. Germline CDR1 reads LGHNA; CDR2 reads YSLEER. The length of the CDR3 is 17 residues. After removal of 4 bases from V and 3 bases from J, the junction contained 11 bases not matched to a gene. CDR3 nucleotide sequence: TGCGCCAGCAGCCTCTTGGGGGGAGACAGGGGGACAGATACGCAGTATTTT. Translation: CASSLLGGDRGTDTQYF.

This clonotype was counted only a few times. CDR3 sequence reads: CASSLARANYGYTF. In nucleotides, the CDR3 is TGTGCCAGCAGCTTGGCCAGGGCCAACTATGGCTACACCTTC. The rearrangement uses TRBV7-2 and TRBJ1-2; possible D gene TRBD1, 5 bases. The CDR3 has 14 residues. V dropped 3 bases and J dropped 2 bases, with 10 bases sitting between them. From germline, CDR1 is SGHTA and CDR2 FQGNSA.

The chain joins TRBV4-3 to TRBJ2-5; 9 nucleotides agree with TRBD2. Germline CDR1 and CDR2: LGHNA and YSLEER. The CDR3 is 16 residues long. Unmatched junction bases numbered 7, after V lost 1 base and J lost 4 bases. CDR3 coding DNA: TGCGCCAGCAGCCAAGGGGCGGGAGGGCCGTTAGAGACCCAGTACTTC. Protein sequence: CASSQGAGGPLETQYF.

The chain combines TRBV20-1 with TRBJ2-2, with D uncertain. The V end was cut by 2 bases, the J end by 2 bases, with 15 bases between. Germline V gives CDR1 DFQATT, CDR2 SNEGSKA (reference sequence). The CDR3 loop spans 16 amino acids. DNA for the CDR3: TGCAGTGCTAGAAACAGACATAAGCTTAACACCGGGGAGCTGTTTTTT. Translated: CSARNRHKLNTGELFF.

This clonotype was recorded many times. The rearrangement joins TRBV9 to TRBJ2-7, with 8 bases matching TRBD2. The CDR3 extends over 14 amino acids. CDR1 and CDR2 (germline): SGDLS, YYNGEE. With 6 bases clipped from V and 3 bases from J, the junction kept 8 bases outside the gene matches. CDR3 residues: CASIRGLADYEQYF. CDR3 DNA: TGTGCCAGCATCCGTGGACTAGCAGACTACGAGCAGTACTTC.

This clonotype was counted ten times or more. V is TRBV10-3 and J is TRBJ2-1, with 14 bases fitting TRBD2. V lost 10 bases, J lost 7 bases, and 9 bases stayed unmatched. Germline assignment: CDR1 ENHRY and CDR2 SYGVKD. The CDR3 runs to 15 residues. The CDR3 region is CATRGTSGSLNEQFF. The DNA for the CDR3 is TGTGCCACCAGAGGGACTAGCGGGAGTTTGAATGAGCAGTTCTTC.

This clonotype appeared many times. This chain links TRBV7-2 with TRBJ2-7; D might be TRBD1 (5 bases). Trimming pared 5 bases from V and 5 bases from J, leaving 16 bases between. Germline V gives CDR1 SGHTA, CDR2 FQGNSA. This CDR3 spans 14 amino acids. This CDR3 reads CASSPRSGNHEQYF. The CDR3, as DNA: TGTGCCAGCAGCCCAAGGTCAGGGAATCACGAGCAGTACTTC.

The gene calls are TRBV27 and TRBJ1-2, with D possibly being TRBD1 (5 bases). Trimming removed 5 bases from V and 3 bases from J, with 16 bases in between. The CDR3 totals 15 residues. Germline V gene sequence: CDR1 MNHEY, CDR2 SMNVEV (reference sequence). The CDR3 DNA reads TGTGCCAGCAGTCCCCGGAGGGGCGGGTACTATGGCTACACCTTC. It yields the protein CASSPRRGGYYGYTF.

This clonotype showed up many times. V gene TRBV12-3 or TRBV12-4 combines with J gene TRBJ2-2; no clear D gene. CDR3 size: 14 residues. V dropped 4 bases and J dropped 2 bases, with 8 bases sitting between them. The CDR3 sequence is CASSSGVNTGELFF. CDR3 nucleotide sequence: TGTGCCAGCAGTTCTGGCGTAAACACCGGGGAGCTGTTTTTT.